The present TCR beta chain was sequenced within a study of follicular helper T cells after annual influenza vaccination (dated by TCRdb to about 2017). With respect to the entire study: Blood was collected on days 0, 7 and 28 after each seasonal influenza vaccination. To study recall of cTfh clones, some subjects were followed across successive annual vaccinations spanning the 2013-2014, 2014-2015 and 2015-2016 seasons. One week after vaccination, a second recruited cohort of approximately twelve subjects (Table S1) displayed a similar ICOS+CD38+ cTfh response. The 2013-2014 samples were cryopreserved, while the 2015 samples were processed right after collection. Multi-year samples were obtained from roughly 6 subjects, with two vaccination seasons covered for a few subjects and three seasons covered for two subjects. On the study overall, not on this receptor specifically: Day 7 ICOS+CD38+ clones were most often found later in ICOS-CD38- cTfh, suggesting that subset may serve as a memory reservoir. With successive annual vaccinations, a recurrent oligoclonal ICOS+CD38+ cTfh response was recalled, and this response contained tetramer and AIM influenza-specific clonotypes. ICOS+CD38+ cTfh clonality correlated with the frequency of that population, and its change correlated with the change in circulating plasmablast frequency. Rare clonotypes could not be sampled because productive TCRB sequences were recovered from only roughly 10-20% of the analyzed cells.

Looking up the germline V gene (reference sequence) yields CDR1 LNHNV and CDR2 YYDKDF. The CDR3 runs 13 residues from the cysteine to the phenylalanine. The retained sequence is limited to the CDR3, 39 bases, with the frame set at the first base. The V end loses 0 bases and the J end loses 14 bases, and a stretch of 14 bases separates them. According to the study, the label for this sample's time point signals: 2015-2016 season, pre-vaccination. Adults received seasonal inactivated influenza vaccine (Fluvarix), and TCRB sequencing tracked sorted blood CD4 subsets before and after vaccination. To be eligible, subjects had to live in the community and must not have received influenza vaccine in the previous 6 months. Subjects were excluded for influenza vaccine contraindications, substance abuse, HIV/AIDS, active malignancy, immunomodulatory medication, or active illness such as respiratory infection. At each time point, somewhere between roughly 40 and 100 mL of blood was taken. Non-naive CD4+CXCR5+PD-1+ cells were defined as circulating Tfh and were sorted into two fractions, ICOS+CD38+ and ICOS-CD38-. Either Ficoll-Paque PLUS or SepMate separation was used to isolate PBMC. Before DNA extraction, cell subsets were sorted from PBMC on a BD FACS Aria.

About this clone: Its antigen is still unknown. No base quality information exists; no much larger clone differs at one position.

Library prep was done by the immunoSEQ multiplex PCR assay. Adaptive Biotechnologies carried out TCRB amplification, library preparation, sequencing and preliminary bioinformatics at Survey level resolution. For TCRB sequencing, genomic DNA from the sorted cTfh populations was amplified by multiplex PCR. In the authors' own workflow: Clonality was computed in R as 1 minus normalized Shannon entropy; the Gini index was calculated with the R package ineq. Overlap score was the summed counts of shared sequences divided by total counts of all sequences in both compared samples. The significance of shared clonotypes was tested with Fisher's exact test, assuming a theoretical repertoire of 10^7 TCRB sequences. Entries here come from immuneACCESS through TCRdb and include only in-frame sequences with V and J called. Some clones fail to appear in such tables; in the studies checked, an unresolved V gene covers under half of the shortfall, and the cause of the remainder is unknown. The DNA was the basis for D and trimming; V, J and clone size are from that table. Within this sample are 450 to 600 clones, with about 80% of them counted one time only. The ten largest clones take up 5% to 6.5% of the sample.

The sequence links TRBV15 to TRBJ2-1; TRBD1 is possibly the D segment (5 matching bases). The receptor was derived from an adult who received the influenza vaccine. Material: CXCR5+ CD38+ circulating T follicular helper cells from blood, obtained on the day of influenza vaccination. The intended sense of this specimen's cell subset or site label: circulating Tfh, non-naive CD4+CXCR5+PD-1+ (ICOS+CD38+ or ICOS-CD38-). The nucleotide sequence is given as TGTGCCACCAGCAGAGATAAAGCTGCCAGGGAGTTCTTC. Translation gives CATSRDKAAREFF.